These 21 T cell receptor beta chains were all obtained from the same sample, sequenced in a study of T cell responses to AZD1222 COVID-19 vaccine. The data were produced by immunoSEQ multiplex PCR, yet TCRdb's version contains in-frame clones alone and is incomplete. The top ten clones hold under 2% of a sample with over 130,000 clones, 85% to 90% of them seen once. This specimen was peripheral blood, taken 28 days after the second AZD1222 dose. These receptors were collected from an adult who received the AZD1222 COVID-19 vaccine.

V and J are TRBV11-1 and TRBJ2-7; the D gene is possibly TRBD2 (5 bases). V was pared by 0 bases and J by 4 bases, with 7 bases between. This CDR3 region has 13 residues. The germline gives CDR1 SGHAT, CDR2 FQDESV (reference sequence). CDR3 residues: CASSLARGYEQYV. In DNA, the CDR3 is TGTGCCAGCAGCTTAGCACGGGGTTACGAGCAGTACGTC.

The V call is TRBV10-3, the J call TRBJ2-2, with 9 nucleotides matching TRBD1. CDR1 and CDR2 (germline): ENHRY, SYGVKD. J lost 6 bases, V lost 6 bases, and 2 bases had no gene match. CDR3 length: 13 amino acids. CDR3 bases: TGTGCCATCAGGGGACAGGGTTCCGGGGAGCTGTTTTTT. It specifies CAIRGQGSGELFF.

V is TRBV11-2 and J is TRBJ1-4; possible D gene TRBD1, 5 bases. The V gene lost 5 bases and the J gene lost 5 bases, with 15 bases spanning the gap. Germline V lookup: CDR1 SGHAT, CDR2 FQNNGV. This CDR3 comprises 15 residues. CDR3 protein: CASSTGGRANEKLFF. As DNA, the CDR3 is TGTGCCAGCAGCACCGGGGGGAGGGCGAATGAAAAACTGTTTTTT.

The rearrangement joins TRBV30 to TRBJ2-1; 14 bases align to TRBD2. V trimming: 3 bases; J trimming: 9 bases; junction bases outside the gene matches: 7. This CDR3 contains 15 residues. Germline V gene sequence: CDR1 GTSNPN, CDR2 SVGIG (reference sequence). The CDR3 nucleotides read TGTGCCTGGAGCCCAGGGACTAGCGGGAGAGGTGAGCAGTTCTTC. As protein: CAWSPGTSGRGEQFF.

The chain has TRBV11-2 and TRBJ2-2; D unclear. The CDR3 is 13 amino acids. Germline CDR1 reads SGHAT; CDR2 reads FQNNGV. V dropped 1 base and J dropped 8 bases, with 8 bases sitting between them. The CDR3 reads CASSLVIKGELFF. The CDR3 coding sequence is TGTGCCAGCAGCTTAGTTATTAAGGGGGAGCTGTTTTTT.

V gene TRBV15 combines with J gene TRBJ2-1, with 7 bases aligning to TRBD2. The V gene end was trimmed by 8 bases and the J gene end by 0 bases; junction bases not matched to a gene: 13. CDR3 length equals 17 residues. Germline V lookup: CDR1 LNHNV, CDR2 YYDKDF (reference sequence). The CDR3 nucleotides read TGTGCCACCTCCAAGTCTTGGGGAGGGGACTCCTACAATGAGCAGTTCTTC. It specifies CATSKSWGGDSYNEQFF.

V usage is TRBV9 and J usage is TRBJ1-4, with D perhaps matching TRBD1 (6 bases). Germline-derived CDR1 and CDR2 are SGDLS and YYNGEE. The V end was cut by 4 bases, the J end by 5 bases, with 18 bases between. The CDR3 runs to 16 residues. The CDR3: CASSPRGARGNEKLFF. CDR3 nucleotides: TGTGCCAGCAGCCCCAGGGGTGCAAGGGGGAATGAAAAACTGTTTTTT.

V and J are TRBV29-1 and TRBJ2-3, with 8 bases identical to TRBD1. V trimming: 5 bases; J trimming: 1 base; junction bases outside the gene matches: 2. CDR3 length: 13 amino acids. The germline CDR1 and CDR2 sequences are SQVTM and ANQGSEA. In DNA form, the CDR3 reads TGCAGCGTTACAGGGGGAGGCACAGATACGCAGTATTTT. This translates into CSVTGGGTDTQYF.

The chain uses TRBV13 and TRBJ1-1; 8 bases match TRBD1. Germline CDR1 PRHDT, CDR2 FYEKMQ (reference sequence). The length of the CDR3 is 14 residues. The V and J ends lost 2 bases and 2 bases, in that order; junction bases with no gene match: 1. The CDR3 sequence: CASSLSGGNTEAFF. The DNA for the CDR3 is TGTGCCAGCAGCTTATCAGGGGGCAACACTGAAGCTTTCTTT.

The gene calls are TRBV6-6 and TRBJ2-1, with D uncertain. Trimming took 7 bases from V and 4 from J, leaving 17 bases between them. The germline V gene encodes CDR1 MNHNY and CDR2 SVGAGI (reference sequence). This CDR3 has 15 amino acids. The CDR3 nucleotides read TGTGCCAGCAACCAGCAAGTGTCGCGGTACAATGAGCAGTTCTTC. Translated, it gives CASNQQVSRYNEQFF.

The chain joins TRBV19 to TRBJ1-1; D ambiguous. Looked up from germline, CDR1 is LNHDA and CDR2 is SQIVND (reference sequence). V dropped 5 bases and J dropped 1 base, with 11 bases sitting between them. The CDR3 is made up of 14 amino acids. The CDR3 here is CASSQVPGNTEAFF. The CDR3 nucleotides are TGTGCCAGTAGTCAGGTGCCTGGGAACACTGAAGCTTTCTTT.

The chain uses TRBV25-1 and TRBJ1-2; D is possibly TRBD1 (6 bases). This CDR3 is built from 17 residues. The V gene's germline CDR1 is MGHDK and CDR2 SYGVNS. V gave up 7 bases and J gave up 2 bases, with 23 bases separating them. CDR3 region: CASKATGTHGPNYGYTF. DNA of the CDR3: TGTGCCAGCAAAGCGACAGGAACGCACGGACCGAACTATGGCTACACCTTC.

This clone has just one count. The rearrangement joins TRBV5-5 to TRBJ1-2; 7 bases map to TRBD1. The CDR3 totals 15 residues. Germline values: CDR1 SGHKS, CDR2 YYEKEE (reference sequence). V lost 0 bases and J lost 2; bases outside the gene matches: 4. CDR3 DNA sequence: TGTGCCAGCAGCTTGGAAGGGGGCACCAACTATGGCTACACCTTC. This translates into CASSLEGGTNYGYTF.

V gene TRBV15 combines with J gene TRBJ1-1, with D tentatively TRBD1 (6 bases). Trimming removed 4 bases at V and 3 bases at J, with 12 bases between. The CDR3 is 14 amino acids. Germline V gene lookup returns CDR1 LNHNV and CDR2 YYDKDF (reference sequence). The CDR3 nucleotides read TGTGCCACCAGCAACAGGGTATCGGACACTGAAGCTTTCTTT. This sequence encodes CATSNRVSDTEAFF.

The chain has TRBV6-4 and TRBJ1-1, with TRBD1 matching over 9 bases. The J segment lost 0 bases and the V segment lost 6 bases, leaving 5 bases of the junction unmatched. There are 15 residues in the CDR3. Per germline, CDR1 MRHNA and CDR2 SNTAGT. CDR3 in DNA: TGTGCCAGCAGCGGACAGGGGCGGGTGAACACTGAAGCTTTCTTT. Its protein is CASSGQGRVNTEAFF.

The gene calls are TRBV24-1 and TRBJ1-2; the D gene is possibly TRBD1 (5 bases). Germline V gene sequence: CDR1 KGHDR, CDR2 SFDVKD. V was cut by 0 bases and J by 9 bases, with 7 bases left in between. This CDR3 has 12 amino acids. CDR3 coding DNA: TGTGCCACCAGTGATTTGCGGGGGAGCTACACCTTC. This translates into CATSDLRGSYTF.

The chain recombines TRBV7-6 with TRBJ2-1, with TRBD2 as a possible D gene (7 bases). CDR1 SGHVS and CDR2 FNYEAQ come from the germline V gene. The length of the CDR3 is 14 residues. V lost 5 bases and J 6 bases, leaving 14 bases between the germline ends. CDR3 nucleotides: TGTGCCAGCAGCCTAGGGGGGGGTGGCAATGAGCAGTTCTTC. Protein sequence: CASSLGGGGNEQFF.

The chain uses TRBV5-1 and TRBJ1-1, with D unresolved. The CDR3 has 14 amino acids. Germline V gene data show CDR1 as SGHRS and CDR2 as YFSETQ. V was pared by 4 bases and J by 4 bases, with 14 bases between. CDR3 loop: CASSPSLGRTEAFF. CDR3 DNA: TGCGCCAGCAGCCCTAGTCTAGGTCGCACTGAAGCTTTCTTT.

The CDR3, as DNA: TGTGCCAGCAGTTACGACCCTAGCCCCACCACAGATACGCAGTATTTT. This translates into CASSYDPSPTTDTQYF. The V call is TRBV6-5, the J call TRBJ2-3; TRBD2 is a possible D gene (5 bases). Germline CDR1 is MNHEY and CDR2 is SVGAGI. The CDR3 is made up of 16 amino acids. V lost 2 bases, J lost 2 bases, and 14 bases lay in between.

V usage is TRBV18 and J usage is TRBJ2-7; D gene unclear. Looked up from germline, CDR1 is KGHSH and CDR2 is LQKENI. The length of the CDR3 is 14 residues. V dropped 0 bases and J dropped 3 bases, with 9 bases sitting between them. CDR3: CASSPPGNNYEQYF. CDR3 coding DNA: TGTGCCAGCTCACCACCGGGTAACAACTACGAGCAGTACTTC. Based on the CDR3 plus reference TRBV18 and TRBJ2-7, the full variable domain is NAGVMQNPRHLVRRRGQEARLRCSPMKGHSHVYWYRQLPEEGLKFMVYLQKENIIDESGMPKERFSAEFPKEGPSILRIQQVVRGDSAAYFCASSPPGNNYEQYFGPGTRLTVT.

This chain uses TRBV10-3 with TRBJ1-2; maybe TRBD1 (5 bases). V dropped 5 bases and J dropped 3 bases, with 7 bases sitting between them. The germline V gene encodes CDR1 ENHRY and CDR2 SYGVKD. The CDR3 length is 12 residues. The CDR3 DNA is TGTGCCATCAGTACCAGGGACTATGGCTACACCTTC. This codes for CAISTRDYGYTF.